This TCR beta chain is drawn from a study of T cell repertoires in cytomegalovirus infection. Study-wide results and limits: In two of eight donors, the top clonotype was HLA-C-restricted CMV-specific.

CDR3 length: 15 residues. Between the trimmed V and J ends, which lost 1 base and 2 bases, there was a span of 10 bases. Germline loops: CDR1 SGHTA, CDR2 FQGNSA. Each CDR3 protein gets one entry after TCRdb re-called the reads with MiXCR. The sample has about 570,000 distinct CDR3 sequences; over 35% are singletons. This clonotype was seen a few times. Its antigen is still unknown. Specimen: cultured PBMCs, collected from culture after CMV antigen stimulation. This chain uses TRBV7-2 with TRBJ2-3; maybe TRBD2 (6 bases). The origin of this receptor is a human donor in good health (CMV status not recorded). Some clones in this sample may be carry-over from other donors' samples. The CDR3: CASSLGAGFTDTQYF. The CDR3 DNA reads as TGTGCCAGCAGCTTAGGGGCGGGATTCACAGATACGCAGTATTTT.